The 11 T cell receptor beta chains listed next were all sequenced from one sample in a study of vaccination effects on CD4 cells after COVID-19. These receptors' antigens are unknown. Having been cultured for about ten days, the cells underwent CD4+ T cell isolation. All study participants received two doses of BNT162b2 or mRNA-1273 vaccine. Some clones are missing from TCRdb's copy, which holds only in-frame ones; the method was immunoSEQ multiplex PCR. The sample consists of 70,000 or so clones, roughly four fifths of them appearing once. Sequencing used CD4+ T cells from PBMCs cultured without peptide, obtained after COVID-19 vaccination. These receptors came from a human donor who received a COVID-19 vaccine.

This clone was seen a handful of times. The genes are TRBV9 and TRBJ2-2; no clear D gene. The CDR3 covers 14 residues. Germline V lookup: CDR1 SGDLS, CDR2 YYNGEE. Trimming removed 0 bases from V and 0 bases from J, with 3 bases in between. CDR3 amino acids: CASSVVANTGELFF. CDR3 bases: TGTGCCAGCAGCGTAGTAGCGAACACCGGGGAGCTGTTTTTT.

The chain employs TRBV5-1 and TRBJ2-5, with D tentatively TRBD2 (5 bases). The V and J ends lost 4 bases and 5 bases respectively, with 21 bases between them. The CDR3 loop spans 16 amino acids. Germline CDR1 reads SGHRS; CDR2 reads YFSETQ. The CDR3 DNA sequence: TGCGCCAGCAGCCCGACCCGAGGTGGGAGAGCGGAGACCCAGTACTTC. This translates into CASSPTRGGRAETQYF.

The chain carries TRBV5-4 and TRBJ1-2, with 7 bases lining up with TRBD1. V lost 1 base and J lost 2; bases outside the gene matches: 5. Germline lookup yields CDR1 SGHNT and CDR2 YYREEE (reference sequence). The CDR3 has 15 residues. This CDR3 is CASSLKGAGNYGYTF. In DNA form, the CDR3 reads TGTGCCAGCAGCTTGAAGGGGGCTGGCAACTATGGCTACACCTTC.

This clone has a handful of counts. The rearrangement joins TRBV5-1 to TRBJ1-3; D is uncertain. The V and J ends lost 4 bases and 0 bases respectively, with 20 bases between them. The CDR3 covers 18 residues. Germline CDR1 is SGHRS and CDR2 is YFSETQ. CDR3 sequence reads: CASSPAPLGRTSGNTIYF. Here the CDR3 DNA reads TGCGCCAGCAGCCCGGCCCCCCTCGGCCGGACCTCTGGAAACACCATATATTTT.

Comments on this clone: In the same sample, other DNA sequences code for this CDR3. This chain links TRBV5-4 with TRBJ2-5; 10 nucleotides line up with TRBD2. The germline gives CDR1 SGHNT, CDR2 YYREEE (reference sequence). V lost 2 bases to trimming and J lost 4 bases; unmatched junction nucleotides: 2. This CDR3 has 14 residues. CDR3 sequence: CASSLAGGRETQYF. The CDR3 DNA reads TGTGCCAGCAGCTTAGCGGGGGGGCGAGAGACCCAGTACTTC. Full variable domain (missing parts from reference TRBV5-4 and TRBJ2-5): ETGVTQSPTHLIKTRGQQVTLRCSSQSGHNTVSWYQQALGQGPQFIFQYYREEENGRGNFPPRFSGLQFPNYSSELNVNALELDDSALYLCASSLAGGRETQYFGPGTRLLVL.

The chain employs TRBV5-1 and TRBJ2-7; TRBD2 aligns across 15 bases. In germline, CDR1 is SGHRS, CDR2 YFSETQ. The CDR3 runs to 19 residues. V gave up 4 bases and J gave up 2 bases; unmatched junction bases: 13. CDR3 nucleotides: TGCGCCAGCAGCGGGCCCGGGACTAGCGGGGGGACCGAAACCTACGAGCAGTACGTC. It translates to CASSGPGTSGGTETYEQYV.

The rearrangement links TRBV2 to TRBJ2-3, with TRBD2 matching over 10 bases. The CDR3 has 15 amino acids. Unmatched junction bases numbered 5, after V lost 7 bases and J lost 1 base. Germline V gives CDR1 SNHLY, CDR2 FYNNEI. CDR3 bases: TGTGCCAGCACCCCCCTAGCGGGAGGCACAGATACGCAGTATTTT. This sequence encodes CASTPLAGGTDTQYF.

A word on this clone: This specimen includes other DNA sequences encoding the same CDR3. J is TRBJ2-3 and V is TRBV12-3 or TRBV12-4; D not resolved. The CDR3 is made up of 13 amino acids. V shed 3 bases and J shed 1 base, with 5 bases lying between them. Here the CDR3 reads CASSLEGTDTQYF. CDR3 DNA sequence: TGTGCCAGCAGTTTGGAAGGCACAGATACGCAGTATTTT.

The chain combines TRBV5-1 with TRBJ1-4; possibly TRBD1 for D (5 bases). Germline V gene lookup returns CDR1 SGHRS and CDR2 YFSETQ. Trimming stripped 2 bases from V and 5 bases from J, with 10 bases between. This CDR3 comprises 14 residues. This chain's CDR3 is CASSFGTVNEKLFF. The CDR3 DNA is TGCGCCAGCAGCTTCGGGACTGTGAATGAAAAACTGTTTTTT.

This clone has just one count. This chain connects TRBV10-1 to TRBJ2-5; D remains ambiguous. The germline V gene encodes CDR1 WNHNN and CDR2 SYGVQD (reference sequence). Trimming stripped 0 bases from V and 2 bases from J, with 7 bases between. The CDR3 covers 14 residues. Here the CDR3 DNA reads TGCGCCAGCAGTGAGTCGGTAGGGCAAGAGACCCAGTACTTC. Translating it yields CASSESVGQETQYF.

The CDR3 loop is CASSQDFWRSGSGANVLTF. The CDR3 DNA sequence: TGCGCCAGCAGCCAAGATTTTTGGCGCAGCGGCTCTGGGGCCAACGTCCTGACTTTC. The V call is TRBV4-1, the J call TRBJ2-6; the D gene is possibly TRBD2 (5 bases). CDR3 size: 19 residues. CDR1 MGHRA and CDR2 YSYEKL come from the germline V gene. With 0 bases removed from V and 0 bases from J, the gap between germline ends came to 15 bases.